This T cell receptor (beta chain) derives from a study of cytomegalovirus exposure and HLA in healthy donors. Libraries were prepared by immunoSEQ multiplex PCR; TCRdb keeps only in-frame clonotypes and omits some of them. Of 190,000 or so clones listed, roughly 80% were seen once; the top ten hold 2.5% to 3%. This clone was observed a handful of times. V lost 0 bases and J 10 bases, leaving 11 bases between the germline ends. The germline CDR1 and CDR2 sequences are SGHRS and YFSETQ. This CDR3 contains 14 residues. The receptor was derived from a woman between 18 and 29 years old in good health and CMV-seropositive. The source material was PBMCs. J is TRBJ1-6 and V is TRBV5-1, with D possibly TRBD1 on 5 matching bases. Here the CDR3 DNA reads TGCGCCAGCAGCTTGGCAGGGCCCAGGTCACCCCTCCACTTT. It codes for CASSLAGPRSPLHF.